This T cell receptor beta chain was observed in a study of T cell repertoires and HLA-DP antigens (dated by TCRdb to 2016 to 2019). General notes on the study: Using HeLa cells transduced to present allogeneic HLA-DP, the study set up an in vitro model of CD4+ T cell alloreactivity. The three donors, two male and one female, ranged from the 18-to-29 to the 60-to-69 age band. On average, roughly 200 ng of DNA went in for sorted CD137+CD4+ samples, versus around 1.2 ug for pre-culture CD4+ samples. The two alloantigens modelled structurally similar versus dissimilar alloantigens, differing from self at one and ten peptide-binding groove amino acids, respectively.

General findings and caveats noted by the study authors: Sorted CD137+ cells showed similar clonality against both alloantigens, at 0.3 to 0.5, which was much higher than the approximately 0.037 seen in pre-culture samples. An average cumulative frequency of roughly 39% against one allele and just over 50% against the other was found for clones undetected before culture. Separate analysis of naive and memory CD4+ repertoires was not performed. The study was limited by having only a few donors, by relying on a non-physiological HeLa antigen-presenting system, and by using total CD4+ responder cells.

This clone is a singleton in its sample. The target of this receptor is not known. The sample holds no much larger clone one base away, and base qualities are not on file. Untouched CD4+ T cells were isolated from Ficoll-separated PBMC by magnetic bead negative selection, reaching an average purity of 97.7%. Magnetic beads were used to isolate untouched CD4+ T cells from Ficoll-separated PBMC, giving around 98% purity with negligible CD8+ contamination. Peripheral blood mononuclear cells were supplied by the buffy coats of a few healthy blood donors, who served as the study donors. All three donors were CMV seronegative. Genomic DNA was extracted with the DNeasy Blood & Tissue Kit. For each subject, genomic DNA from sorted CD137+CD4+ cells and from pre-culture CD4+ baseline samples underwent TCRB sequencing. V sheds 0 bases and J sheds 3 bases, leaving 10 bases between their ends. The CDR3 contains 14 residues, cysteine and phenylalanine counted. Only the CDR3 portion is preserved as DNA: 42 bases, with reading frame beginning at the first base. For CDR1 and CDR2, the germline V gene lists SGHDT and YYEEEE.

The immunoSEQ multiplex PCR, with forward primers for 54 TRBV segments and reverse primers for 13 TRBJ segments, was used to amplify TCRB CDR3 regions. Pre-culture CD4+ samples were sequenced at deep resolution, targeting 210,000 or so T cell genomes. Sequencing of the amplicons was done on an Illumina HiSeq System, giving 87 bp reads that spanned the CDR3. The original methods were these. Correction for PCR and sequencing errors was applied to reads, and CDR3 regions were defined through alignment to IMGT reference sequences. Synthetic template pools were used to estimate template counts and unique rearrangement counts. Clonality was computed as 1 minus Pielou's evenness. Richness was estimated with the Daley-Smith estimator. Morisita's index served as the measure of repertoire overlap. Clones present in cultured samples but not detected in the pre-culture repertoire of the same donor were defined as low-abundance clones. TCRdb obtained this table from immuneACCESS and retained in-frame rearrangements with V and J assigned. These tables miss some clones; where compared with another copy, unresolved V genes account for less than half of the shortfall, and the remainder is unexplained. V and J calls plus clone size are reproduced from that table; the DNA served to infer D and trimming. Here the sample has approximately 73,000 clones; roughly 75% occur a single time. The ten largest clones take up around 1.4% of the sample.

The chain was built from TRBV5-6 and TRBJ2-7; the D segment cannot be called with confidence. Specimen: CD4+ T cells from PBMCs. The source is a man aged 60-69 years in good health and CMV-seronegative. The bases are TGTGCCAGCAGCTTGGGTGGGATCCGCTACGAGCAGTACTTC. The translation is CASSLGGIRYEQYF.